One and the same sample provided the 12 T cell receptor beta chains below, sequenced in a study of cytomegalovirus exposure and HLA in healthy donors. Assay: immunoSEQ multiplex PCR; the TCRdb copy retains only in-frame clones and omits some. The sample consists of under 200,000 clones, just under 90% of them appearing once. The sequencing input was PBMCs. All receptors come from a man aged 18 to 35 in good health and CMV-seropositive.

The chain combines TRBV15 with TRBJ2-7; D might be TRBD2 (5 bases). CDR1 and CDR2 (germline): LNHNV, YYDKDF (reference sequence). The CDR3 covers 16 residues. The V end lost 5 bases, the J end lost 4 bases, and 21 bases lay between the germline ends. The CDR3 DNA reads as TGTGCCACCAGCGCCCCCCTAGAGGGCCTTTCTTACGAGCAGTACTTC. This translates into CATSAPLEGLSYEQYF.

The chain recombines TRBV4-1 with TRBJ2-1; D might be TRBD2 (6 bases). The CDR3 runs 16 residues. V was shortened by 0 bases and J by 2 bases, with 11 bases between the two germline ends. Germline V lookup: CDR1 MGHRA, CDR2 YSYEKL. In DNA form, the CDR3 reads TGCGCCAGCAGCCAAGAAGGGCGGGGAACCTACAATGAGCAGTTCTTC. This translates into CASSQEGRGTYNEQFF.

This clone was recorded only once. The rearrangement uses TRBV9 and TRBJ2-1; D gene unclear. The CDR3 contains 16 residues. Germline CDR1 reads SGDLS; CDR2 reads YYNGEE. Trimming took off 3 bases at V and 0 bases at J, with 13 bases between the two ends. The CDR3, as DNA: TGTGCCAGCAGCGCCAGGATGACCGGCTCCTACAATGAGCAGTTCTTC. Its protein is CASSARMTGSYNEQFF. Combining the CDR3 with reference TRBV9 and TRBJ2-1 gives the whole variable domain DSGVTQTPKHLITATGQRVTLRCSPRSGDLSVYWYQQSLDQGLQFLIQYYNGEERAKGNILERFSAQQFPDLHSELNLSSLELGDSALYFCASSARMTGSYNEQFFGPGTRLTVL.

This chain links TRBV27 with TRBJ2-5; TRBD2 might be the D (6 bases). Germline V gene data show CDR1 as MNHEY and CDR2 as SMNVEV (reference sequence). The length of the CDR3 is 13 residues. Trimming took off 4 bases at V and 1 base at J, with 7 bases between the two ends. CDR3 loop: CASSSGGQETQYF. DNA of the CDR3: TGTGCCAGCAGTTCCGGGGGCCAAGAGACCCAGTACTTC.

Written as DNA, the CDR3 is TGTGCCAGCAGCCCCTGGAGGGACAACTATGGCTACACCTTC. Translation gives CASSPWRDNYGYTF. The chain uses TRBV5-5 and TRBJ1-2; D is perhaps TRBD1 (5 bases). Germline CDR1 is SGHKS and CDR2 is YYEKEE (reference sequence). CDR3 length equals 14 residues. V was shortened by 4 bases and J by 2 bases, with 12 bases between the two germline ends. The full variable domain, in which reference TRBV5-5 and TRBJ1-2 provide the parts outside the CDR3, is DAGVTQSPTHLIKTRGQQVTLRCSPISGHKSVSWYQQVLGQGPQFIFQYYEKEERGRGNFPDRFSARQFPNYSSELNVNALLLGDSALYLCASSPWRDNYGYTFGSGTRLTVV.

This chain uses TRBV29-1 with TRBJ2-3; 7 positions agree with TRBD1. This CDR3 is built from 15 residues. Germline V lookup: CDR1 SQVTM, CDR2 ANQGSEA. V lost 1 base to trimming and J lost 2 bases; unmatched junction nucleotides: 6. The DNA of the CDR3 is TGCAGCGTTGAAGGCAGGGGGAAGATCACAGATACGCAGTATTTT. It is translated as CSVEGRGKITDTQYF.

This clone was seen a handful of times. The V and J genes are TRBV9 and TRBJ1-1; D call uncertain. Per germline, CDR1 SGDLS and CDR2 YYNGEE. V lost 4 bases, J lost 1 base, and 8 bases lay in between. CDR3 length equals 13 residues. The CDR3 loop is CASSPRQNTEAFF. The CDR3 coding sequence is TGTGCCAGCAGCCCAAGACAGAACACTGAAGCTTTCTTT.

The chain carries TRBV11-2 and TRBJ2-1; maybe TRBD2 (5 bases). This CDR3 is built from 17 residues. Germline loops: CDR1 SGHAT, CDR2 FQNNGV. V was clipped by 0 bases and J by 7 bases, with 19 bases between them. CDR3 in amino acids: CASSLDRRTIFVNEQFF. The CDR3 bases are TGTGCCAGCAGCTTAGACAGGAGGACCATCTTTGTTAATGAGCAGTTCTTC.

This chain links TRBV19 with TRBJ1-5, with 10 nucleotides matching TRBD1. CDR1 and CDR2 from the germline V gene are LNHDA and SQIVND (reference sequence). CDR3 length equals 17 residues. J was trimmed by 4 bases and V by 2 bases; bases with no gene match: 8. CDR3 region: CASSINRGQGLNQPQHF. CDR3 nucleotides: TGTGCCAGTAGTATAAACCGGGGACAGGGGTTAAATCAGCCCCAGCATTTT.

This chain joins TRBV10-3 and TRBJ2-7; D is unresolved. Trimming stripped 2 bases from V and 7 bases from J, with 9 bases between. CDR1 is ENHRY, CDR2 SYGVKD, per germline. This CDR3 is built from 12 residues. The CDR3 reads CAISEVGREQYF. CDR3 coding DNA: TGTGCCATCAGTGAGGTCGGCAGGGAGCAGTACTTC.

J is TRBJ1-1 and V is TRBV7-2, with 7 bases that match TRBD1. V lost 4 bases and J lost 3; bases outside the gene matches: 5. The CDR3 covers 14 residues. Per the germline V gene, CDR1 is SGHTA and CDR2 is FQGNSA. The CDR3, as DNA: TGTGCCAGCAGCTCATTACAGGGGCACACTGAAGCTTTCTTT. Translated: CASSSLQGHTEAFF.

J is TRBJ2-7 and V is TRBV6-1, with TRBD2 matching 8 bases. With 5 bases clipped from V and 3 bases from J, the junction kept 3 bases outside the gene matches. CDR1 is MNHNS, CDR2 SASEGT, per germline. The CDR3 loop spans 13 amino acids. The CDR3 loop is CASSLAGIYEQYF. The CDR3 DNA reads TGTGCCAGCAGTCTAGCGGGCATCTACGAGCAGTACTTC.